This TCR beta chain is from a study of cytomegalovirus exposure and HLA in healthy donors. Study details: An analysis done earlier identified 95 million to 140 million unique TCR beta sequences from approximately 200 million T cells.

PCR employed 60 Vbeta and 13 Jbeta primers. Profiling relied on immunoSEQ multiplex PCR, and the TCRdb table lists in-frame clones only, not all of them. The sample contains 200,000 to 250,000 clones, 60% to 85% of which appear only once. CDR1 is SEHNR and CDR2 is FQNEAQ in the germline V gene (reference sequence). The CDR3 has 18 amino acids. V was clipped by 1 base and J by 4 bases; unmatched bases: 11. Sequenced sample: PBMCs. This sequence originates from a man aged 40-49 years in good health and CMV-seronegative. The chain joins TRBV7-9 to TRBJ2-5; 11 bases are shared with TRBD2. The CDR3 DNA reads as TGTGCCAGCAGCTTAGGGCTAGCGGGGGGACCTTTCCCAGAGACCCAGTACTTC. Translation: CASSLGLAGGPFPETQYF.